This T cell receptor (beta chain) was sequenced during a study of shared clonotypes between healthy human individuals (dated by TCRdb to the early 2020s). Study-level background: A couple of women and a few men aged 18 to 49 years were included in the cohort. Different laboratories and diverse techniques were used to prepare libraries and sequence TCR repertoires, to increase sequencing depth and limit assay-specific biases. Per donor, leukapheresis produced somewhere between about 0.9 and 10 billion PBMCs. For each donor, CD4 naive and CD4 memory were each given three plates, CD8 naive was given two plates, and CD8 memory was given one plate. The study deeply sequenced blood TCR repertoires of several healthy adults to estimate repertoire size and the extent of clonotype sharing between individuals.

As encoded in the germline V gene, CDR1 is LGHNA while CDR2 is YNFKEQ. Including cysteine and phenylalanine, the CDR3 has 15 amino acids. Just the 45-base CDR3 DNA is kept, in frame starting at base 1. Clipping removes 0 bases from V and 2 bases from J, with 3 as the unmatched junction base count. Summary of the overall study and its limitations: Based on pairwise subsampling, the degree of clonotype sharing among donors was expected to be affected by sequencing depth. Rarefaction of sorted-subset datasets indicated incomplete sequencing despite the large sequencing depth. Compared with non-shared clonotypes, clonotypes shared by all four sorted-subset donors had higher generation probabilities. The genetic and exposure-history diversity represented was limited by the small number of donors. Naive subsets generally had larger estimated clonotype richness than memory subsets did. Sampling was restricted to blood, and TCR repertoires in tissue are likely to differ from TCR repertoires in blood. Across four donors, about 5% of naive CD4, around 3.3% of naive CD8, 2.3% of memory CD4, and roughly 0.4% of memory CD8 clonotypes were shared.

Details on this clone: There is no known antigen for this receptor. No clone much larger than this one lies a single base away; base qualities are absent.

Healthy HIV-negative adults with no recently reported acute infections or vaccinations were included as donors. All donors were Caucasian adults living in Nashville, Tennessee, USA. CD4+ T cells were enriched through magnetic negative selection, after which naive cells were positively selected on CD45RA and the remaining negative fraction served as the memory subset. After blood collection by leukapheresis, PBMCs were isolated using Ficoll-Histopaque density gradient centrifugation and then cryopreserved in the vapor phase of liquid nitrogen. Purity and quantity of every magnetically sorted T cell population were checked by analytical flow cytometry. From each sorted fraction, genomic DNA was isolated and quantified by UV absorbance on a Nanodrop 2000c. Using the deep immunoSEQ assay, multiplex PCR amplified TCR CDR3 regions from genomic DNA. Extracted genomic DNA from each cell subset was distributed evenly across all wells of several immunoSEQ 96-well plates, and each plate was treated as a replicate. For sorted subsets, about 0.2 ug genomic DNA, equal to approximately 30,000 T cell genomes, was loaded into each replicate PCR. The purified libraries were quantified using a Qubit 3.0 fluorometer, sized with a Bioanalyzer 2100, and then quantified again using the KAPA Library Quantification kit. Every immunoSEQ 96-well plate was sequenced on a dedicated single-read 150-cycle Illumina NextSeq 550 flow cell. From the authors' description of their analysis: The immunoSEQ output contained only junctional sequences without quality scores, so filtering could not match that applied to full-length reads. Sequences were annotated with PyIR, a Python wrapper for IgBLAST v1.9, using IMGT germline references to assign V/J genes and CDR3. Reads with weak V/J assignments (E-value above 1e-6), missing CDR3, stop codons, out-of-frame junctions, or ambiguous translated residues were removed. V3J clonotypes were defined as sequences sharing an identical inferred V gene, J gene, and CDR3 amino acid sequence. To compute the percentage overlap between repertoires, the number of shared unique clonotypes was divided by the size of the smaller repertoire. Richness of each repertoire was evaluated using RTK rarefaction, the Chao1 estimator, and Recon v2.1 estimates of unobserved clonotypes. Generation probabilities for all TCRbeta clonotypes obtained by the gDNA method from a handful of donors were computed using OLGA. The clones in this table, taken by TCRdb from immuneACCESS, are in-frame only. Not every clone is retained; where verified, under half of the shortfall comes from an unresolved V gene, and the cause of the rest is unknown. V, J and clone size are those of that table, while D and trimming were read from the DNA. The sample table holds under 600,000 clones, of which approximately 95% were seen once. Clones ranked in the top ten supply around 0.067% of the sample.

Material: naive CD4+ T cells sorted from blood. What the cell subset or site label conveys for this sample: CD45RA+ positively selected. The sequence joins TRBV4-2 to TRBJ1-2; TRBD1 matches 7 bases in the middle. The TCR was taken from a young woman in good health. The DNA sequence reads TGTGCCAGCAGCCAAGATCGCAGGGGGAACTATGGCTACACCTTC. Its protein product is CASSQDRRGNYGYTF.